These 8 T cell receptor beta chains share one sample of origin, sequenced in a study of beta chain features in type 1 diabetes. Investigators reverse transcribed all isolated RNA, so they sequenced expressed TCRB transcripts. Method: immunoSEQ multiplex PCR; TCRdb's copy keeps in-frame clones and lacks some. The table shows under 500,000 clones, with roughly 30% occurring only once. The sequencing input was naive CD4+ T cells from blood. The receptors shown here come from a man aged 18-30 years in good health.

The chain uses TRBV9 and TRBJ2-7; 10 bases agree with TRBD1. V was pared by 0 bases and J by 4 bases, with 4 bases of the junction left unmatched. The CDR3 loop spans 15 amino acids. CDR1 is SGDLS and CDR2 is YYNGEE in the germline V gene. The CDR3 DNA reads as TGTGCCAGCAGCGTAGACGGGACAGGGGTTTACGAGCAGTACTTC. Translation gives CASSVDGTGVYEQYF.

Only a few counts were recorded for this clone. This sequence joins TRBV7-2 and TRBJ2-1; 7 bases fit TRBD1. The V gene end was trimmed by 5 bases and the J gene end by 0 bases; junction bases not matched to a gene: 7. Germline-derived CDR1 and CDR2 are SGHTA and FQGNSA. The CDR3 spans 16 residues. The DNA for the CDR3 is TGTGCCAGCAGCCGCCGGACAGGTAGCTCCTACAATGAGCAGTTCTTC. Protein product: CASSRRTGSSYNEQFF.

This clone was seen more than once but under ten times. This chain connects TRBV28 to TRBJ2-3, with D uncertain. CDR3 length equals 13 residues. The germline V gene has CDR1 MDHEN and CDR2 SYDVKM. V was trimmed by 6 bases and J by 4 bases, leaving 11 bases between them. The CDR3 region has the DNA TGTGCCAGCAGAGTTGGCGGCCCAGATACGCAGTATTTT. It specifies CASRVGGPDTQYF.

This clone was seen more than once but under ten times. V and J are TRBV9 and TRBJ2-3; 7 positions match TRBD1. The V gene's germline CDR1 is SGDLS and CDR2 YYNGEE. The CDR3 is 14 amino acids. V lost 3 bases and J lost 1; bases outside the gene matches: 2. The CDR3 DNA is TGTGCCAGCAGCGACACAGGGGGCACAGATACGCAGTATTTT. As protein: CASSDTGGTDTQYF.

The CDR3 is CAWRVLGSGTPRYEQYF. The DNA for the CDR3 is TGTGCCTGGAGAGTTCTAGGGAGCGGTACGCCTCGCTACGAGCAGTACTTC. This chain uses TRBV30 with TRBJ2-7; perhaps TRBD2 as D (5 bases). Per germline, CDR1 GTSNPN and CDR2 SVGIG (reference sequence). V was clipped by 3 bases and J by 3 bases, with 24 bases between them. The CDR3 covers 17 residues. Full variable domain (rest looked up from reference TRBV30 and TRBJ2-7): SQTIHQWPATLVQPVGSPLSLECTVEGTSNPNLYWYRQAAGRGLQLLFYSVGIGQISSEVPQNLSASRPQDRQFILSSKKLLLSDSGFYLCAWRVLGSGTPRYEQYFGPGTRLTVT.

The genes are TRBV21-1 and TRBJ2-7; the tabulated D call, TRBD2, remains unverified against the DNA. TRBV21-1 is a listed pseudogene. This CDR3 has 9 residues. The CDR3: CSPVHEQYF. CDR3 nucleotides: TGCTCCCCGGTGCACGAGCAGTACTTC.

This rearrangement joins TRBV2 to TRBJ2-7; D may be TRBD2 (6 bases). The germline V gene has CDR1 SNHLY and CDR2 FYNNEI. The CDR3 is 15 residues long. The ends were cut back, 4 bases at V and 1 base at J, with 14 bases in the middle. The CDR3 DNA reads TGTGCCAGCAGTGTAGCCGGCGGGACGTCCTACGAGCAGTACTTC. Its protein is CASSVAGGTSYEQYF.

The CDR3 DNA is TGTGCCATTTCCGGGACAGGGGACACCGGGGAGCTGTTTTTT. It encodes CAISGTGDTGELFF. The rearrangement links TRBV10-3 to TRBJ2-2; 10 nucleotides agree with TRBD1. V shed 9 bases, J shed 3 bases, and the junction held 4 bases outside the gene matches. Germline CDR1 reads ENHRY; CDR2 reads SYGVKD. This CDR3 is built from 14 residues.